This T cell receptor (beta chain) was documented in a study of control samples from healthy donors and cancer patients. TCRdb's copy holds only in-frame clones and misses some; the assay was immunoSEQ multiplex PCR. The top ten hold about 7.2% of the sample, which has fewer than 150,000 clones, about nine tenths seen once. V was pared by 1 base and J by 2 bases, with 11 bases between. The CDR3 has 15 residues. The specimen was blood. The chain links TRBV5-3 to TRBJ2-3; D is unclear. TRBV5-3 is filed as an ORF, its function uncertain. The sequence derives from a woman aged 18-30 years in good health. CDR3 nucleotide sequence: TGTGCCAGAAGCTTGCAAACCGCCACCACAGATACGCAGTATTTT. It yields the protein CARSLQTATTDTQYF.